Listed below are T cell receptor beta chains from one sample, sequenced in a study of identical twins. TCRdb called the 5' RACE reads again in MiXCR, with one record for every CDR3 protein. The sample has 200,000 to 300,000 distinct CDR3 sequences, 7.5% seen once; the top ten hold roughly 5%. These data also featured in a second study, about yellow fever vaccine responses in identical twins.

Sample: CD8+ T cells sorted from blood. The receptors come from a woman aged 18-35 years in good health. CDR3s include the opening cysteine and the closing phenylalanine or tryptophan. A D gene is named only where the DNA matches it firmly. Clone size appears in some rows only: once, few, many, or a class for an expanded clone.

many	TRBV29-1	12	.	TRBJ2-7	CSVEDRFGEQYF	TGCAGCGTTGAAGATAGATTCGGGGAACAGTACTTC
many	TRBV20-1	17	.	TRBJ2-7	CSAREGIGSGPLYEQYF	TGCAGTGCTAGGGAGGGTATTGGGAGCGGACCTTTATACGAGCAGTACTTC
few	TRBV24-1	17	TRBD2	TRBJ2-2	CATSDFKTSGNTGELFF	TGTGCCACCAGTGATTTTAAGACTAGCGGAAACACCGGGGAGCTGTTTTTT
few	TRBV6-5	17	.	TRBJ2-1	CASSYSIGVEGWNEQFF	TGTGCCAGCAGTTACTCGATTGGTGTAGAGGGGTGGAATGAGCAGTTCTTC
many	TRBV7-7	17	.	TRBJ2-1	CASSQGVHDSTINEQFF	TGTGCCAGCAGCCAAGGGGTTCACGACTCGACGATCAATGAGCAGTTCTTC
.	TRBV12-3/TRBV12-4	15	.	TRBJ2-1	CASSFPESSYNEQFF	TGTGCCAGCAGTTTTCCGGAAAGCTCCTACAATGAGCAGTTCTTC
many	TRBV20-1	13	.	TRBJ1-1	CSAKFQGYTEAFF	TGCAGTGCCAAATTCCAGGGTTACACTGAAGCTTTCTTT
many	TRBV24-1	16	TRBD1	TRBJ2-1	CATSEFDRGSYNEQFF	TGTGCCACCAGTGAATTCGACAGGGGATCCTACAATGAGCAGTTCTTC
.	TRBV7-8	16	TRBD2	TRBJ2-1	CASSPVVLAEYNEQFF	TGTGCCAGCAGCCCAGTTGTGCTAGCGGAGTACAATGAGCAGTTCTTC
few	TRBV28	14	.	TRBJ2-7	CASSLGEEIYEQYF	TGTGCCAGCAGTTTAGGGGAGGAGATCTACGAGCAGTACTTC
many	TRBV12-3/TRBV12-4	10	.	TRBJ2-3	CASRGPDQYF	TGTGCCAGCAGGGGGCCGGATCAGTATTTT
few	TRBV6-2/TRBV6-3	14	.	TRBJ2-3	CASSYFPSTDTQYF	TGTGCCAGCAGTTATTTCCCTAGCACAGATACGCAGTATTTT
many	TRBV12-3/TRBV12-4	13	.	TRBJ1-2	CASSFQGHYGYTF	TGTGCCAGCAGTTTCCAGGGGCACTATGGCTACACCTTC
.	TRBV2	13	.	TRBJ2-5	CAREGENQETQYF	TGTGCCAGGGAGGGAGAGAACCAAGAGACCCAGTACTTC
.	TRBV27	15	.	TRBJ2-1	CASSPRGIRDNEQFF	TGTGCCAGCAGTCCGCGAGGGATCCGGGACAATGAGCAGTTCTTC
few	TRBV3-1	14	TRBD1	TRBJ2-5	CASRGTGGFETQYF	TGTGCCAGCAGAGGGACAGGGGGATTCGAGACCCAGTACTTC
.	TRBV2	15	.	TRBJ2-1	CASSEGTSTYNEQFF	TGTGCCAGCAGTGAAGGCACCAGCACCTACAATGAGCAGTTCTTC
.	TRBV7-8	15	.	TRBJ2-5	CASSHRPGPRETQYF	TGTGCCAGCAGCCACAGACCGGGACCGCGGGAGACCCAGTACTTC
.	TRBV14	14	.	TRBJ2-5	CASSRGRSLETQYF	TGTGCCAGCAGCCGAGGTCGGAGCCTTGAGACCCAGTACTTC
few	TRBV5-5	15	TRBD1	TRBJ2-5	CASSTAGTGGETQYF	TGTGCCAGCAGCACGGCCGGGACAGGGGGAGAGACCCAGTACTTC
few	TRBV28	11	.	TRBJ2-1	CASSPQDEQFF	TGTGCCAGCAGCCCGCAGGATGAGCAGTTCTTC
many	TRBV9	12	.	TRBJ2-1	CASSVAGREQFF	TGTGCCAGCAGCGTAGCCGGAAGGGAGCAGTTCTTC
few	TRBV4-1	16	.	TRBJ1-6	CASSPGTSSYNSPLHF	TGCGCCAGCAGCCCCGGGACATCATCCTATAATTCACCCCTCCACTTT
.	TRBV11-2	18	TRBD2	TRBJ2-2	CASSSPRASGGLTGELFF	TGTGCCAGCAGCTCCCCCCGGGCTAGCGGGGGGTTGACCGGGGAGCTGTTTTTT
.	TRBV14	16	TRBD1	TRBJ2-1	CASSRQQGGSYNEQFF	TGTGCCAGCAGCCGCCAACAGGGGGGCTCCTACAATGAGCAGTTCTTC
.	TRBV28	16	.	TRBJ1-1	CASSFPLQVKGTEAFF	TGTGCCAGCAGTTTCCCGCTACAGGTTAAGGGCACTGAAGCTTTCTTT
many	TRBV29-1	14	.	TRBJ2-7	CSVEVRGSSYEQYF	TGCAGCGTTGAAGTGCGGGGTAGTTCCTACGAGCAGTACTTC
.	TRBV9	15	.	TRBJ1-3	CASSVTDSSGNTIYF	TGTGCCAGCAGCGTTACGGACAGCTCTGGAAACACCATATATTTT
.	TRBV20-1	15	TRBD2	TRBJ2-3	CGIWGAGGPPDTQYF	TGCGGAATATGGGGAGCGGGAGGGCCCCCAGATACGCAGTATTTT
.	TRBV11-2	16	TRBD2	TRBJ2-1	CASSLASGSLYNEQFF	TGTGCCAGCAGCTTAGCTAGCGGGAGTCTCTACAATGAGCAGTTCTTC
few	TRBV12-3/TRBV12-4	15	TRBD2	TRBJ2-5	CASSRIAGGRETQYF	TGTGCCAGCAGCCGTATAGCGGGAGGGAGGGAGACCCAGTACTTC
few	TRBV2	12	TRBD1	TRBJ2-7	CAGVRGRYEQYF	TGTGCCGGGGTGAGGGGGCGGTACGAGCAGTACTTC
many	TRBV7-9	14	.	TRBJ2-5	CASSLEGKWETQYF	TGTGCCAGCAGCTTAGAGGGGAAATGGGAGACCCAGTACTTC
.	TRBV7-9	16	TRBD1	TRBJ1-2	CASSLDPGQGAAGYTF	TGTGCCAGCAGCTTAGACCCGGGACAGGGGGCCGCTGGCTACACCTTC
few	TRBV13	14	.	TRBJ2-7	CASSIGLALREQYF	TGTGCCAGCAGCATCGGACTGGCCCTTAGGGAGCAGTACTTC
few	TRBV29-1	13	TRBD1	TRBJ2-7	CSALTGGGYEQYF	TGCAGCGCCTTAACAGGGGGCGGCTACGAGCAGTACTTC
few	TRBV6-5	12	.	TRBJ2-2	CASSYNVGELFF	TGTGCCAGCAGTTACAACGTAGGGGAGCTGTTTTTT
few	TRBV10-3	15	TRBD1	TRBJ1-1	CAIRDRDSLNTEAFF	TGTGCCATCAGGGACCGGGACAGTCTGAACACTGAAGCTTTCTTT
many	TRBV12-3/TRBV12-4	20	TRBD2	TRBJ2-5	CASSFGTQLAGDGMEETQYF	TGTGCCAGCAGTTTTGGGACCCAACTAGCGGGGGACGGGATGGAAGAGACCCAGTACTTC
.	TRBV6-1	15	.	TRBJ2-1	CASSQPRVISNEQFF	TGTGCCAGCAGCCAACCCAGGGTCATATCCAATGAGCAGTTCTTC
many	TRBV12-3/TRBV12-4	14	TRBD1	TRBJ1-1	CASSHGTGSGEAFF	TGTGCCAGCAGCCATGGGACAGGCTCTGGTGAAGCTTTCTTT
.	TRBV9	13	.	TRBJ2-3	CASSPGPASSQYF	TGTGCCAGCAGCCCAGGACCGGCGTCATCGCAGTATTTT
few	TRBV27	15	TRBD1	TRBJ2-3	CASSARDRGPDTQYF	TGTGCCAGCAGTGCCCGGGACAGGGGGCCAGATACGCAGTATTTT
many	TRBV4-1	16	TRBD2	TRBJ2-1	CASSQFTSDPNNEQFF	TGCGCCAGCAGCCAATTCACTAGCGACCCAAACAATGAGCAGTTCTTC
.	TRBV4-1	16	.	TRBJ2-1	CASSQVWGRVIDEQFF	TGCGCCAGCAGCCAAGTTTGGGGCAGGGTGATCGATGAGCAGTTCTTC
many	TRBV6-1	14	.	TRBJ1-2	CASNNLNTNFGYTF	TGTGCCAGCAATAACCTCAACACGAACTTTGGCTACACCTTC
.	TRBV7-9	15	.	TRBJ2-7	CASSPPWTEAYEQYF	TGTGCCAGCAGCCCCCCCTGGACGGAAGCCTACGAGCAGTACTTC
few	TRBV6-5	15	.	TRBJ2-4	CASSFSGAAKNIQYF	TGTGCCAGCAGTTTCTCCGGCGCGGCCAAAAACATTCAGTACTTC